This T cell receptor (beta chain) was recovered during a study of CD4+ T cells in melanoma. Study-wide results and limits: Diverse differentiation states were reported for melanoma neoantigen-specific CD4+ T cells.

In regard to this clone: Its antigen is not known.

TCRdb keeps only in-frame clones here, not all; method: immunoSEQ multiplex PCR. Of roughly 120,000 clones detected, approximately 92% appear once; the ten largest clones hold roughly 3.5%. The V end was cut by 2 bases, the J end by 2 bases, with 11 bases between. The CDR3 loop spans 15 amino acids. CDR1 and CDR2 (germline): SGDLS, YYNGEE. Material: peripheral blood. This clonotype was obtained from a human donor with melanoma. J is TRBJ1-3 and V is TRBV9; D uncertain. DNA for the CDR3: TGTGCCAGCAGCGTGGGCCGGACCCCTGGAAACACCATATATTTT. It codes for CASSVGRTPGNTIYF.